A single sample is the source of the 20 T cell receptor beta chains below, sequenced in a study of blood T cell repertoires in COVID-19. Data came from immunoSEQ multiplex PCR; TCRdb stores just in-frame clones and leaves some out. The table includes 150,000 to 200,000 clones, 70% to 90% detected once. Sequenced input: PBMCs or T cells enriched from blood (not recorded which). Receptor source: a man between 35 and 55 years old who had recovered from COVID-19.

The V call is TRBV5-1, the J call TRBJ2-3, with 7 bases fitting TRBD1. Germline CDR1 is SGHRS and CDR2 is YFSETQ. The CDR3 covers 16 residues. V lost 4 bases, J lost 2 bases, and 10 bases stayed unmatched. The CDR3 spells CASSHPETGTTDTQYF. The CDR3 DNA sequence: TGCGCCAGCAGCCACCCTGAGACAGGGACCACAGATACGCAGTATTTT.

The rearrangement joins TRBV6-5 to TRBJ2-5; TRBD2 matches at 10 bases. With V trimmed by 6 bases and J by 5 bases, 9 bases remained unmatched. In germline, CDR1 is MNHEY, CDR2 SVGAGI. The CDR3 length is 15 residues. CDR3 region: CASSLGTSVKETQYF. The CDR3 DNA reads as TGTGCCAGCAGCCTCGGGACTAGCGTGAAGGAGACCCAGTACTTC.

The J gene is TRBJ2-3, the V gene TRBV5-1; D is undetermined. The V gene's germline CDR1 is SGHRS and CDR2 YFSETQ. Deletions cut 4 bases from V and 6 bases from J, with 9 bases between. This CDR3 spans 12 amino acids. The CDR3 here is CASSLNSDTQYF. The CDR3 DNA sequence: TGCGCCAGCAGCCTTAACTCGGATACGCAGTATTTT.

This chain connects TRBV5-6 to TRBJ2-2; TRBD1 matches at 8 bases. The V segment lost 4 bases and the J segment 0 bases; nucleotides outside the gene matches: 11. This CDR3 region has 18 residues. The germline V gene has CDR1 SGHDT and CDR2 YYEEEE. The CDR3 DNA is TGTGCCAGCAGCCTACCCCTCTTGGACAGGGCGAACACCGGGGAGCTGTTTTTT. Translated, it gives CASSLPLLDRANTGELFF.

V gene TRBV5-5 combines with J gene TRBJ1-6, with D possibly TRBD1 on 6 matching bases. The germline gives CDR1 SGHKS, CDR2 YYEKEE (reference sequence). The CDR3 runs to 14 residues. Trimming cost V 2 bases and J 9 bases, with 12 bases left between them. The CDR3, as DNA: TGTGCCAGCAGCTTTGAAGGGGGGGGTTCACCCCTCCACTTT. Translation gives CASSFEGGGSPLHF.

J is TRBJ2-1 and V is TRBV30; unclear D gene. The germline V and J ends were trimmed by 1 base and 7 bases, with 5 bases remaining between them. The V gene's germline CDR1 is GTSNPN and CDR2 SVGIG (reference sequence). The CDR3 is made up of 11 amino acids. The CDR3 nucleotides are TGTGCCTGGAGTGGTATAAATGAGCAGTTCTTC. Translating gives CAWSGINEQFF.

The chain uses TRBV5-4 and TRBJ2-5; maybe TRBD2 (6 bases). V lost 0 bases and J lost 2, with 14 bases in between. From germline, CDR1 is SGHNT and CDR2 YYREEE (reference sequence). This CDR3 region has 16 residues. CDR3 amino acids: CASSLAIMAGQETQYF. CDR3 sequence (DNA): TGTGCCAGCAGCTTGGCCATTATGGCGGGGCAAGAGACCCAGTACTTC.

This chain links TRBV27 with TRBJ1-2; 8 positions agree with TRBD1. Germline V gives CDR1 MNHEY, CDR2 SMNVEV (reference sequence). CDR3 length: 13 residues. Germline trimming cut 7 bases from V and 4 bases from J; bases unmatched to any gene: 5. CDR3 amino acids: CASTGQGAYGYTF. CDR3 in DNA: TGTGCCAGCACCGGACAGGGAGCCTATGGCTACACCTTC.

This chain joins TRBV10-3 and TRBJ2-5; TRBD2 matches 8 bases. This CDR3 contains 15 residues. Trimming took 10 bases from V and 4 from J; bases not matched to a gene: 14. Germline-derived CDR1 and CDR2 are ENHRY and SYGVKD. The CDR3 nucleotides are TGTGCCACGATGAGTGGGGTAGCGGGGTCAGAGACCCAGTACTTC. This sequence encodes CATMSGVAGSETQYF.

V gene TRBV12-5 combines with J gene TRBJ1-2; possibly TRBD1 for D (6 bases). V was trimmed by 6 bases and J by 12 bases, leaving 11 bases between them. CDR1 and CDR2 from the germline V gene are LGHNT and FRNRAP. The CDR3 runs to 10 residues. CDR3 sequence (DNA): TGTGCTAGTGGAGGGGGTATCAACACCTTC. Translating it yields CASGGGINTF. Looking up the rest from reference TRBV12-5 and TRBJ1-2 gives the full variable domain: DARVTQTPRHKVTEMGQEVTMRCQPILGHNTVFWYRQTMMQGLELLAYFRNRAPLDDSGMPKDRFSAEMPDATLATLKIQPSEPRDSAVYFCASGGGINTFGSGTRLTVV.

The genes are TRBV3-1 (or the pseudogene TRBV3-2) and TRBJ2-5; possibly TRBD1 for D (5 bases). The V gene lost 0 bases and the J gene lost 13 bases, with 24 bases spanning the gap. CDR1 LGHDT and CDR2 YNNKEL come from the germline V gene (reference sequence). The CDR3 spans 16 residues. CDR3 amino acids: CASSQDRRGPWGMPYF. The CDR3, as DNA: TGTGCCAGCAGCCAAGATAGAAGGGGTCCCTGGGGTATGCCGTACTTC.

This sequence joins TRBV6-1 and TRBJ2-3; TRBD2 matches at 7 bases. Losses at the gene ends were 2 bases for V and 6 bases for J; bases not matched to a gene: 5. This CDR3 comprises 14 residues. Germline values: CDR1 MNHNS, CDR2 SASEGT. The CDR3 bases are TGTGCCAGCAGTGAAAGGACTAGGGGTGATACGCAGTATTTT. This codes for CASSERTRGDTQYF.

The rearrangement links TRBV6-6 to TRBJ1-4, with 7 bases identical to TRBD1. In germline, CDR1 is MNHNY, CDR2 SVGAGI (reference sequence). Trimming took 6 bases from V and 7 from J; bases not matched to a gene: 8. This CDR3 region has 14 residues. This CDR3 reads CASSRRQGGEKLFF. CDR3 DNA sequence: TGTGCCAGCAGCCGAAGACAGGGTGGTGAAAAACTGTTTTTT.

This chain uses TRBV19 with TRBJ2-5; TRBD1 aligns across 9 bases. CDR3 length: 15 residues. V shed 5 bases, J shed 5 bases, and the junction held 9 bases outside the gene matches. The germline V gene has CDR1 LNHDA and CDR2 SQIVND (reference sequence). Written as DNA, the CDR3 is TGTGCCAGTAGTCGACTTACAGGGGGCTCGGAGACCCAGTACTTC. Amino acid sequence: CASSRLTGGSETQYF. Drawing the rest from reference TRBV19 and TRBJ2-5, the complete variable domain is DGGITQSPKYLFRKEGQNVTLSCEQNLNHDAMYWYRQDPGQGLRLIYYSQIVNDFQKGDIAEGYSVSREKKESFPLTVTSAQKNPTAFYLCASSRLTGGSETQYFGPGTRLLVL.

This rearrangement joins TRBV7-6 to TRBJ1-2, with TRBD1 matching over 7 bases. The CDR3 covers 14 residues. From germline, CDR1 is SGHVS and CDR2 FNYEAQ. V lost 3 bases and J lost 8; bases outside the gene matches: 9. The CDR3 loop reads CASSFTDREYGYTF. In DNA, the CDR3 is TGTGCCAGCAGCTTTACCGACAGGGAATACGGCTACACCTTC.

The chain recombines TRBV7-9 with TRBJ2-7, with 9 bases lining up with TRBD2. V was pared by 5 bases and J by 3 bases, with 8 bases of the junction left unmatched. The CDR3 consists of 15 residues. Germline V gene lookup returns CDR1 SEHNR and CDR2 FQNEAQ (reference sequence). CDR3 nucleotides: TGTGCCAGCAGCCCAGCGGGCGGGGGGGGCTACGAGCAGTACTTC. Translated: CASSPAGGGGYEQYF. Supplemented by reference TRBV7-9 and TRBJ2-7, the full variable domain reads DTGVSQNPRHKITKRGQNVTFRCDPISEHNRLYWYRQTLGQGPEFLTYFQNEAQLEKSRLLSDRFSAERPKGSFSTLEIQRTEQGDSAMYLCASSPAGGGGYEQYFGPGTRLTVT.

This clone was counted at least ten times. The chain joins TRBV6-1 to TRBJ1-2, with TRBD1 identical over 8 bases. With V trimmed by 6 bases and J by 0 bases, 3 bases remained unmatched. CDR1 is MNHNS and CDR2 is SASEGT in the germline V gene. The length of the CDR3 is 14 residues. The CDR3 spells CASSGQGTNYGYTF. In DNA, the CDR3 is TGTGCCAGCAGCGGACAGGGTACTAACTATGGCTACACCTTC.

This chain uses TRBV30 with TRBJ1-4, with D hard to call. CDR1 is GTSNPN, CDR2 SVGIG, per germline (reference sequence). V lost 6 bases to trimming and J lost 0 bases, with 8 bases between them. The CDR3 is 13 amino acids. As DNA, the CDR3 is TGTGCCTGCCCGCTAGCAACTAATGAAAAACTGTTTTTT. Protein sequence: CACPLATNEKLFF.

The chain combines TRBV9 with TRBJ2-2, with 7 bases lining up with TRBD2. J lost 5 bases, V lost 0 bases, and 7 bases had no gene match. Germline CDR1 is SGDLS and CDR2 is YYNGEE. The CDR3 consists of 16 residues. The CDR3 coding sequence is TGTGCCAGCAGCGTAGGCCCCGGGACTATGACCGGGGAGCTGTTTTTT. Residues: CASSVGPGTMTGELFF. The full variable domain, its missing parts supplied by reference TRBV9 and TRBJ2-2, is DSGVTQTPKHLITATGQRVTLRCSPRSGDLSVYWYQQSLDQGLQFLIQYYNGEERAKGNILERFSAQQFPDLHSELNLSSLELGDSALYFCASSVGPGTMTGELFFGEGSRLTVL.

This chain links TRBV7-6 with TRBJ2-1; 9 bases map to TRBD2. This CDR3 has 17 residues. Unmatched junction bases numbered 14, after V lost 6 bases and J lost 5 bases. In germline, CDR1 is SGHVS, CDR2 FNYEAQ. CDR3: CASSPAGGAVIDNEQFF. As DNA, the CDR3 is TGTGCCAGCAGTCCAGCGGGGGGCGCAGTTATCGACAATGAGCAGTTCTTC.